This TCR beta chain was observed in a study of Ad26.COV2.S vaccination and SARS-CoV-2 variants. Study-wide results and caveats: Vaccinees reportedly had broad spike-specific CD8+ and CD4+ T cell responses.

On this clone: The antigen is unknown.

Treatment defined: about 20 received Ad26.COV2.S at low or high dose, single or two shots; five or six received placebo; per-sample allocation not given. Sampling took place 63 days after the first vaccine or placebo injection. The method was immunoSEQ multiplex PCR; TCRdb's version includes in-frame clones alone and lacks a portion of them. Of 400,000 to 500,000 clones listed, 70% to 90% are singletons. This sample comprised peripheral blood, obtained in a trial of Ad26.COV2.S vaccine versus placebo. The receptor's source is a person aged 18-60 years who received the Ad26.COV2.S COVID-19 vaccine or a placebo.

DNA of the CDR3: TGTGCCAGTGGGCTTGGTCACGAGCAGTACTTC. This gives the protein CASGLGHEQYF. The chain combines TRBV19 with TRBJ2-7; the D is unclear. The CDR3 has 11 amino acids. V was pared by 8 bases and J by 5 bases, with 10 bases between. Germline lookup yields CDR1 LNHDA and CDR2 SQIVND (reference sequence).